The sequence of this TCR beta chain was determined in a study of ipilimumab plus nivolumab after autologous stem cell transplantation. The germline gives CDR1 ENHRY, CDR2 SYGVKD. The length of the CDR3 is 12 residues. Losses at the gene ends were 11 bases for V and 6 bases for J; bases not matched to a gene: 7. Checkpoint therapy with ipilimumab 1 mg/kg began 14 to 28 days after transplant. Dosing: nivolumab 3 mg/kg IV, weeks 1, 4, 7, 10, then every two weeks to week 26. Sequencing was performed with immunoSEQ multiplex PCR; in TCRdb, only in-frame clones are kept and a portion is missing. The table records about 24,000 clones, more than 70% of them present only once. Note on this clone: What it recognizes is unknown.

Findings of the study overall: Authors suggest TCR repertoire, Treg phenotype and gut microbiota support further study.

Sample: PBMCs, taken in a trial of ipilimumab plus nivolumab as post-transplant consolidation. The receptor was isolated from a male donor with diffuse large B-cell lymphoma. The gene calls are TRBV10-3 and TRBJ2-1; the match to TRBD2 covers 7 bases. As DNA, the CDR3 is TGTGCCGCCGACGGGGGGAGCAATGAGCAGTTCTTC. Protein product: CAADGGSNEQFF.